The clone carrying this TCR beta chain has more than one count but fewer than ten. The data derive from a study of blood T cell repertoires in COVID-19. At the level of the study: The study drew acute and convalescent COVID-19 samples from the United States, Italy and Spain. Sample material is recorded as cDNA or gDNA derived from T cells, B-cell-depleted T cells, or PBMCs.

Enrolment of Seattle patients took place during active infection, and they were followed longitudinally. Profiling relied on immunoSEQ multiplex PCR, and the TCRdb table lists in-frame clones only, not all of them. The table includes around 300,000 clones, roughly 90% detected once. Germline values: CDR1 MNHEY, CDR2 SMNVEV (reference sequence). This CDR3 is 18 amino acids long. V trimming: 6 bases; J trimming: 5 bases; junction bases outside the gene matches: 16. Sequenced sample: peripheral blood. The TCR sequence derives from a woman aged 30 to 39 with COVID-19, enrolled during active disease. The chain recombines TRBV27 with TRBJ1-1, with TRBD1 matching 12 bases. This CDR3 reads CASSQSGTGGARRTEAFF. The CDR3 coding sequence is TGTGCCAGCAGCCAATCGGGGACAGGGGGCGCGAGGAGGACTGAAGCTTTCTTT.